Listed below are T cell receptor beta chains from one sample, sequenced in a study of T cells after yellow fever vaccination. Using its own MiXCR run on the 5' RACE reads, TCRdb lists one record per CDR3 protein. Counted here are roughly 63,000 distinct CDR3 sequences, 6.5% to 8% occurring once; the ten biggest clones make up 36%. This sample comprised CD8+ T cells sorted from PBMCs, obtained 15 days after the yellow fever booster vaccination. These receptor sequences come from a man aged 25-45 years who received the YFV17D yellow fever vaccine. CDR3s include the opening cysteine and the closing phenylalanine or tryptophan. The D gene is left open where the match is weak. Size is stated for part of the rows, as once, few or many counts, or as a class when the clone is expanded.

D gene: .; V gene: TRBV4-3; clone size: many; J gene: TRBJ2-3; CDR3 protein: CASSQDASSEGTDTQYF; CDR3 DNA: TGCGCCAGCAGCCAAGATGCTAGCTCGGAGGGCACAGATACGCAGTATTTT
D gene: .; V gene: TRBV18; clone size: few; J gene: TRBJ2-3; CDR3 protein: CASSHLGGVRDTQYF; CDR3 DNA: TGTGCCAGCTCACACTTGGGAGGTGTTCGAGATACGCAGTATTTT
D gene: .; V gene: TRBV29-1; clone size: many; J gene: TRBJ2-7; CDR3 protein: CSVETQDGFYEQYF; CDR3 DNA: TGCAGCGTTGAAACCCAGGACGGATTCTACGAGCAGTACTTC
D gene: TRBD1; V gene: TRBV27; clone size: few; J gene: TRBJ1-5; CDR3 protein: CASSLLGGMGQPQHF; CDR3 DNA: TGTGCCAGCAGTTTATTAGGGGGCATGGGGCAGCCCCAGCATTTT
D gene: .; V gene: TRBV7-6; clone size: many; J gene: TRBJ2-1; CDR3 protein: CASSFGTEQFF; CDR3 DNA: TGTGCCAGCAGCTTTGGAACAGAGCAGTTCTTC
D gene: .; V gene: TRBV6-5; clone size: many; J gene: TRBJ2-7; CDR3 protein: CASSPGRTYEQYF; CDR3 DNA: TGTGCCAGCAGCCCGGGACGGACCTACGAGCAGTACTTC
D gene: TRBD2; V gene: TRBV20-1; clone size: many; J gene: TRBJ2-7; CDR3 protein: CSARSSGRAFSYEQYF; CDR3 DNA: TGCAGTGCTAGATCTAGCGGGAGGGCCTTCTCCTACGAGCAGTACTTC
D gene: TRBD1; V gene: TRBV29-1; clone size: many; J gene: TRBJ2-5; CDR3 protein: CSVGTGDYQETQYF; CDR3 DNA: TGCAGCGTTGGGACAGGGGATTACCAAGAGACCCAGTACTTC
D gene: TRBD2; V gene: TRBV11-2; clone size: many; J gene: TRBJ2-3; CDR3 protein: CASSLALLAGASTDTQYF; CDR3 DNA: TGTGCCAGCAGCTTAGCTCTTCTAGCGGGAGCCAGCACAGATACGCAGTATTTT
D gene: TRBD2; V gene: TRBV28; clone size: many; J gene: TRBJ2-1; CDR3 protein: CASEGLAGGRYNEQFF; CDR3 DNA: TGTGCCAGCGAGGGACTAGCGGGAGGACGATACAATGAGCAGTTCTTC
D gene: TRBD1; V gene: TRBV5-4; clone size: many; J gene: TRBJ2-3; CDR3 protein: CASSFQGADTQYF; CDR3 DNA: TGTGCCAGCAGCTTCCAGGGGGCGGATACGCAGTATTTT
D gene: TRBD2; V gene: TRBV30; clone size: .; J gene: TRBJ2-1; CDR3 protein: CAWSGTGGGRGRVNEQFF; CDR3 DNA: TGTGCCTGGAGTGGAACGGGTGGAGGGAGGGGCCGGGTAAATGAGCAGTTCTTC
D gene: TRBD1; V gene: TRBV27; clone size: few; J gene: TRBJ2-1; CDR3 protein: CASSFGTGSHEQFF; CDR3 DNA: TGTGCCAGCAGTTTCGGGACAGGGTCGCATGAGCAGTTCTTC
D gene: .; V gene: TRBV13; clone size: few; J gene: TRBJ2-7; CDR3 protein: CASSLKGGSHEQYF; CDR3 DNA: TGTGCCAGCAGCTTAAAGGGGGGGTCTCACGAGCAGTACTTC
D gene: .; V gene: TRBV27; clone size: many; J gene: TRBJ2-1; CDR3 protein: CASSLGTRGNEQFF; CDR3 DNA: TGTGCCAGCAGTCTCGGGACAAGGGGCAATGAGCAGTTCTTC
D gene: .; V gene: TRBV3-1; clone size: many; J gene: TRBJ2-7; CDR3 protein: CASSLGGGAYEQYF; CDR3 DNA: TGTGCCAGCTCCCTAGGGGGGGGAGCCTACGAGCAGTACTTC
D gene: .; V gene: TRBV15; clone size: many; J gene: TRBJ2-7; CDR3 protein: CATSRESRTYEQYF; CDR3 DNA: TGTGCCACCAGCAGAGAAAGTAGGACCTACGAGCAGTACTTC
D gene: TRBD2; V gene: TRBV27; clone size: many; J gene: TRBJ2-1; CDR3 protein: CASSLSASGVNEQFF; CDR3 DNA: TGTGCCAGCAGTTTAAGTGCTAGCGGGGTCAATGAGCAGTTCTTC
D gene: TRBD1; V gene: TRBV7-6; clone size: many; J gene: TRBJ2-7; CDR3 protein: CASSLAGTGSSYEQYF; CDR3 DNA: TGTGCCAGCAGCTTAGCTGGGACAGGGAGCTCCTACGAGCAGTACTTC
D gene: TRBD1; V gene: TRBV28; clone size: many; J gene: TRBJ2-1; CDR3 protein: CASSLTPNDRGGNNEQFF; CDR3 DNA: TGTGCCAGCAGTTTAACCCCTAACGACAGGGGGGGAAATAATGAGCAGTTCTTC
D gene: TRBD1; V gene: TRBV7-6; clone size: few; J gene: TRBJ2-7; CDR3 protein: CASSFYRGLGGYEQYF; CDR3 DNA: TGTGCCAGCAGCTTCTACAGGGGGCTAGGGGGCTACGAGCAGTACTTC
D gene: .; V gene: TRBV27; clone size: many; J gene: TRBJ1-5; CDR3 protein: CATGVLGQNQPQHF; CDR3 DNA: TGTGCCACCGGGGTTTTGGGTCAAAATCAGCCCCAGCATTTT
D gene: .; V gene: TRBV20-1; clone size: many; J gene: TRBJ2-7; CDR3 protein: CSARDLQGREQYF; CDR3 DNA: TGCAGTGCTAGAGATCTGCAGGGGCGGGAGCAGTACTTC
D gene: TRBD2; V gene: TRBV7-9; clone size: few; J gene: TRBJ2-2; CDR3 protein: CASSPTGGKGTGELFF; CDR3 DNA: TGTGCCAGCAGCCCAACGGGGGGGAAAGGCACCGGGGAGCTGTTTTTT
D gene: .; V gene: TRBV7-9; clone size: many; J gene: TRBJ2-7; CDR3 protein: CASSPGAYEQYF; CDR3 DNA: TGTGCCAGCAGCCCGGGCGCCTACGAGCAGTACTTC
D gene: .; V gene: TRBV5-8; clone size: many; J gene: TRBJ2-1; CDR3 protein: CASSLGADSYNEQFF; CDR3 DNA: TGTGCCAGCAGCTTGGGAGCAGACTCCTACAATGAGCAGTTCTTC
D gene: TRBD2; V gene: TRBV27; clone size: many; J gene: TRBJ2-2; CDR3 protein: CASSPRGGFGELFF; CDR3 DNA: TGTGCCAGCAGTCCCCGGGGGGGATTCGGGGAGCTGTTTTTT
D gene: .; V gene: TRBV6-1; clone size: many; J gene: TRBJ2-1; CDR3 protein: CASSRADGAYNEQFF; CDR3 DNA: TGTGCCAGCAGTAGGGCGGACGGGGCGTACAATGAGCAGTTCTTC
D gene: .; V gene: TRBV5-4; clone size: .; J gene: TRBJ2-2; CDR3 protein: CASRTLGENTGELFF; CDR3 DNA: TGTGCCAGCAGGACTTTGGGGGAGAACACCGGGGAGCTGTTTTTT
D gene: .; V gene: TRBV7-9; clone size: many; J gene: TRBJ2-1; CDR3 protein: CASSLDGIIVYNEQFF; CDR3 DNA: TGTGCCAGCAGCTTAGACGGGATCATTGTCTACAATGAGCAGTTCTTC
D gene: TRBD1; V gene: TRBV12-3/TRBV12-4; clone size: many; J gene: TRBJ2-7; CDR3 protein: CASSLGQGYEQYF; CDR3 DNA: TGTGCCAGCAGCTTGGGACAGGGCTACGAGCAGTACTTC
D gene: .; V gene: TRBV3-1; clone size: many; J gene: TRBJ2-5; CDR3 protein: CASSQGAMGNQYF; CDR3 DNA: TGTGCCAGCAGCCAAGGGGCCATGGGTAACCAGTACTTC
D gene: TRBD2; V gene: TRBV7-2; clone size: many; J gene: TRBJ2-7; CDR3 protein: CASSPIAGRTYEQYF; CDR3 DNA: TGTGCCAGCAGCCCGATAGCGGGAAGGACGTACGAGCAGTACTTC
D gene: .; V gene: TRBV12-3/TRBV12-4; clone size: .; J gene: TRBJ2-5; CDR3 protein: CASSFYGQETQYF; CDR3 DNA: TGTGCCAGCAGTTTTTACGGACAAGAGACCCAGTACTTC
D gene: .; V gene: TRBV5-5; clone size: many; J gene: TRBJ2-1; CDR3 protein: CASSSATAYNEQFF; CDR3 DNA: TGTGCCAGCAGCTCCGCGACGGCATACAATGAGCAGTTCTTC
D gene: .; V gene: TRBV4-3; clone size: many; J gene: TRBJ2-7; CDR3 protein: CASSQDAGWAEQYF; CDR3 DNA: TGCGCCAGCAGCCAAGATGCCGGGTGGGCCGAGCAGTACTTC
D gene: TRBD2; V gene: TRBV19; clone size: many; J gene: TRBJ2-1; CDR3 protein: CASSIELAGINNEQFF; CDR3 DNA: TGTGCCAGTAGTATTGAACTAGCGGGAATTAACAATGAGCAGTTCTTC
D gene: .; V gene: TRBV5-1; clone size: .; J gene: TRBJ2-1; CDR3 protein: CASSTGGQGNNEQFF; CDR3 DNA: TGCGCCAGCAGCACGGGGGGCCAGGGTAACAATGAGCAGTTCTTC
D gene: .; V gene: TRBV27; clone size: many; J gene: TRBJ1-3; CDR3 protein: CASSLNSPAQQGNTIYF; CDR3 DNA: TGTGCCAGCAGTTTAAATTCCCCCGCGCAACAGGGAAACACCATATATTTT
D gene: .; V gene: TRBV29-1; clone size: many; J gene: TRBJ2-2; CDR3 protein: CSVEFTGELFF; CDR3 DNA: TGCAGCGTTGAATTTACCGGGGAGCTGTTTTTT
D gene: TRBD1; V gene: TRBV10-2; clone size: many; J gene: TRBJ2-5; CDR3 protein: CASSEGTGTAETQYF; CDR3 DNA: TGCGCCAGCAGTGAGGGGACAGGGACCGCAGAGACCCAGTACTTC
D gene: TRBD1; V gene: TRBV7-8; clone size: many; J gene: TRBJ1-2; CDR3 protein: CASSFSPGGVHYGYTF; CDR3 DNA: TGTGCCAGCAGCTTCAGTCCAGGGGGCGTTCACTATGGCTACACCTTC
D gene: TRBD1; V gene: TRBV27; clone size: many; J gene: TRBJ2-3; CDR3 protein: CASSPPDRADTQYF; CDR3 DNA: TGTGCCAGCAGTCCCCCGGACAGGGCAGATACGCAGTATTTT